One and the same sample provided the 27 T cell receptor beta chains below, sequenced in a study of T cells in women clearing cervical HPV infection. Repertoires were generated with immunoSEQ multiplex PCR, while TCRdb's copy carries only in-frame clones and drops some. The sample has some 41,000 clones. The sample consisted of blood buffy coat. These receptor sequences come from a woman between 18 and 70 years old with a cervical HPV16 infection that either progressed to CIN3+ or cleared (not recorded which).

Partial CDR3 DNA: TGTGCCAGCAGCTTATCACAGGGTGGCACTGAA. This codes for CASSLSQGGTE. The CDR3 in full is CASSLSQGGTEAFF. The chain joins TRBV7-9 to TRBJ1-1, with D perhaps TRBD1 (6 bases). The CDR3 is cut off 3 residues early in the read; its end comes from the germline J gene. The germline V and J ends were trimmed by 2 bases and 4 bases, with 11 bases remaining between them. The CDR3 is made up of 14 amino acids. Germline V gene data show CDR1 as SEHNR and CDR2 as FQNEAQ (reference sequence).

For this clone: The observed sequence ends 3 residues before the CDR3 terminus, with the missing tail filled in from the germline J gene. The gene calls are TRBV18 and TRBJ2-5; D perhaps matches TRBD1 (6 bases). Trimming took 2 bases from V and 4 from J, leaving 14 bases between them. The germline gives CDR1 KGHSH, CDR2 LQKENI. The CDR3 is 15 amino acids. CDR3 DNA (partial): TGTGCCAGCTCACCAGGCACAGGGCGTCCAGAGACC. It yields the protein CASSPGTGRPET. The full CDR3 protein is CASSPGTGRPETQYF.

Regarding this clone: The CDR3 goes on 3 residues after the read ends, and that part is filled in from the germline J gene. This chain connects TRBV7-9 to TRBJ2-4; D uncertain. CDR1 and CDR2 from the germline V gene are SEHNR and FQNEAQ (reference sequence). This CDR3 comprises 13 residues. The CDR3 loop is CASDVESSYGQYF. CDR3 bases read: TGTGCCAGCGATGTTGAGTCTTCCTATGGT.

As regards this clone: The observed sequence ends 3 residues before the CDR3 terminus, with the missing tail filled in from the germline J gene. This chain connects TRBV18 to TRBJ2-3, with 9 bases identical to TRBD1. This CDR3 is built from 16 residues. Unmatched junction bases numbered 5, after V lost 3 bases and J lost 1 base. Germline CDR1 KGHSH, CDR2 LQKENI. The CDR3: CASSPDRGWGTDTQYF. CDR3 DNA (partial): TGTGCCAGCTCACCGGACAGGGGTTGGGGCACAGATACG.

Notes on this clone: The missing CDR3 end, 3 residues past where the read stops, is filled in from the germline J gene. The J gene is TRBJ1-2, the V gene TRBV5-1; D ambiguous. CDR3 size: 13 residues. Between the trimmed V and J ends, which lost 0 bases and 6 bases, there was a span of 9 bases. Per the germline V gene, CDR1 is SGHRS and CDR2 is YFSETQ. CDR3 DNA, as far as it was read: TGCGCCAGCAGCTTGGAAGGGCTCGATGGC. Its translation: CASSLEGLDG. The full CDR3 protein is CASSLEGLDGYTF. The full variable domain, completed using reference TRBV5-1 and TRBJ1-2, is KAGVTQTPRYLIKTRGQQVTLSCSPISGHRSVSWYQQTPGQGLQFLFEYFSETQRNKGNFPGRFSGRQFSNSRSEMNVSTLELGDSALYLCASSLEGLDGYTFGSGTRLTVV.

Comments on this clone: The read stops 3 residues short of the end of the CDR3; the missing end is completed from the germline J gene. V gene TRBV5-1 combines with J gene TRBJ2-1; 14 bases align to TRBD2. V was clipped by 4 bases and J by 4 bases; unmatched bases: 10. CDR1 and CDR2 from the germline V gene are SGHRS and YFSETQ. This CDR3 comprises 18 residues. The CDR3 DNA, read in part, is TGCGCCAGCAGCCCGGCCGGGACTAGCGGGGGATCATACAATGAG. Amino acid sequence: CASSPAGTSGGSYNE. The complete CDR3 sequence is CASSPAGTSGGSYNEQFF.

Worth noting for this clone: The DNA ends 3 residues before the CDR3 does, and the rest of the CDR3 is filled in from the germline J gene. The chain has TRBV19 and TRBJ2-4; the match to TRBD1 covers 8 bases. The CDR3 has 14 residues. Germline CDR1 reads LNHDA; CDR2 reads SQIVND (reference sequence). CDR3 sequence: CASSSRTGSYGQYF. The covered CDR3 bases are TGTGCCAGTAGTTCCAGGACAGGGTCCTATGGT.

Note on this clone: The read terminates 3 residues ahead of where the CDR3 ends, so the germline J gene completes it. This chain links TRBV19 with TRBJ1-6, with TRBD1 matching 9 bases. V trimming: 1 base; J trimming: 9 bases; junction bases outside the gene matches: 4. In germline, CDR1 is LNHDA, CDR2 SQIVND (reference sequence). This CDR3 region has 15 residues. The CDR3 spells CASSIVRGQGSPLHF. Partial CDR3 DNA: TGTGCCAGTAGTATAGTCAGGGGACAGGGTTCACCC.

In the case of this clone: The CDR3 is cut off 3 residues early in the read; its end comes from the germline J gene. This chain connects TRBV7-8 to TRBJ2-1; D might be TRBD2 (7 bases). This CDR3 comprises 14 residues. Germline assignment: CDR1 SGHVS and CDR2 FQNEAQ. Deletions cut 5 bases from V and 7 bases from J, with 15 bases between. CDR3 DNA (partial): TGTGCCAGCAGCATTCGGGGGGCGCATAATGAG. Encoded protein: CASSIRGAHNE. The full CDR3 reads CASSIRGAHNEQFF.

Of note for this clone: The read ends 3 residues shy of where the CDR3 ends; the end is completed using the germline J gene. The chain recombines TRBV18 with TRBJ1-2; no clear D gene. This CDR3 spans 15 amino acids. Germline lookup yields CDR1 KGHSH and CDR2 LQKENI. This CDR3 is CASSELAGSTDTYTF. CDR3 DNA, as far as it was read: TGTGCCAGCTCAGAACTAGCGGGGAGCACAGATACC.

Note on this clone: The read halts 3 residues ahead of the CDR3 end, with the missing end drawn from the germline J gene. The chain joins TRBV7-9 to TRBJ2-5; 10 bases agree with TRBD1. The CDR3 totals 15 residues. Germline V lookup: CDR1 SEHNR, CDR2 FQNEAQ (reference sequence). Trimming removed 3 bases from V and 4 bases from J; junction bases left unmatched: 5. CDR3 bases read: TGTGCCAGCAGCTTGATGGGACAGGGGAGAGAGACC. This gives the protein CASSLMGQGRET. The full CDR3 protein reads CASSLMGQGRETQYF.

Comment on this clone: The read halts 3 residues ahead of the CDR3 end, with the missing end drawn from the germline J gene. The gene calls are TRBV10-1 and TRBJ2-1; TRBD2 matches at 9 bases. With 7 bases clipped from V and 2 bases from J, the junction kept 12 bases outside the gene matches. Per the germline V gene, CDR1 is WNHNN and CDR2 is SYGVQD (reference sequence). The CDR3 consists of 17 residues. Incomplete CDR3 DNA: TGCGCCAGCACCCCCGGGGGGATAGCGGGAGCCTACAATGAG. Translation: CASTPGGIAGAYNE. The full CDR3 protein is CASTPGGIAGAYNEQFF.

As concerns this clone: The CDR3 extends 3 residues past the end of the read, so its final part is completed from the germline J gene. This chain joins TRBV7-9 and TRBJ1-3; no reliable D call. Germline CDR1 is SEHNR and CDR2 is FQNEAQ (reference sequence). The CDR3 totals 13 residues. The V gene lost 3 bases and the J gene lost 0 bases, with 3 bases spanning the gap. The part of the CDR3 DNA that was read is TGTGCCAGCAGCTTTAACTCTGGAAACACC. It yields the protein CASSFNSGNT. The full CDR3 protein is CASSFNSGNTIYF.

As concerns this clone: The DNA ends 3 residues before the CDR3 does, and the rest of the CDR3 is filled in from the germline J gene. The rearrangement links TRBV7-9 to TRBJ2-3; 8 bases agree with TRBD1. This CDR3 has 15 amino acids. Per the germline V gene, CDR1 is SEHNR and CDR2 is FQNEAQ (reference sequence). CDR3 DNA (partial): TGTGCCAGCAGCGTTGACAGGGGTAGCAATCAGCCG. Translating it yields CASSVDRGSNQP. The entire CDR3 reads CASSVDRGSNQPQYF. Filled out from reference TRBV7-9 and TRBJ2-3, the complete variable domain reads DTGVSQNPRHKITKRGQNVTFRCDPISEHNRLYWYRQTLGQGPEFLTYFQNEAQLEKSRLLSDRFSAERPKGSFSTLEIQRTEQGDSAMYLCASSVDRGSNQPQYFGPGTRLTVL.

As to this clone: The sequenced fragment ends 3 residues before the CDR3 boundary, so the rest is inferred from the germline J gene. The chain recombines TRBV30 with TRBJ1-2, with unresolved D. V lost 2 bases and J 4 bases, leaving 14 bases between the germline ends. This CDR3 is 14 amino acids long. Germline V lookup: CDR1 GTSNPN, CDR2 SVGIG (reference sequence). The CDR3 region is CAWSSGRRTYGYTF. Incomplete CDR3 DNA: TGTGCCTGGAGTTCCGGCAGGAGAACCTATGGC.

In regard to this clone: The observed sequence ends 3 residues before the CDR3 terminus, with the missing tail filled in from the germline J gene. The chain combines TRBV5-1 with TRBJ2-3, with D uncertain. There are 14 residues in the CDR3. Germline-derived CDR1 and CDR2 are SGHRS and YFSETQ. The part of the CDR3 DNA that was read is TGCGCCAGCAGCAGCTCATTTTACCAAGAGACG. It is translated as CASSSSFYQET. Given in full, the CDR3 is CASSSSFYQETQYF.

On this clone: The CDR3 end lies 3 residues beyond the end of the read and is filled in from the germline J gene. The chain couples TRBV19 to TRBJ2-1; TRBD2 aligns across 9 bases. The J segment lost 8 bases and the V segment lost 3 bases, leaving 8 bases of the junction unmatched. The CDR3 runs to 15 residues. Germline CDR1 LNHDA, CDR2 SQIVND (reference sequence). Incomplete CDR3 DNA: TGTGCCAGTAGTATTGGGGCGGGGGGGGGAGATGAG. This translates into CASSIGAGGGDE. The entire CDR3 reads CASSIGAGGGDEQFF.

With respect to this clone: The read falls 3 residues short of the CDR3 end, and the missing part is taken from the germline J gene. J is TRBJ1-1 and V is TRBV5-5, with 9 bases aligning to TRBD1. The CDR3 is 15 residues long. CDR1 and CDR2 from the germline V gene are SGHKS and YYEKEE (reference sequence). Trimming took 4 bases from V and 0 from J; bases not matched to a gene: 4. The CDR3 loop reads CASSNRQGVNTEAFF. The part of the CDR3 DNA that was read is TGTGCCAGCAGCAACCGACAGGGGGTGAACACTGAA.

In the case of this clone: The read comes to an end 3 residues before the CDR3 does, leaving the germline J gene to fill in the end. The chain recombines TRBV11-3 with TRBJ2-3, with 10 nucleotides matching TRBD1. This CDR3 spans 14 amino acids. V trimming: 1 base; J trimming: 5 bases; junction bases outside the gene matches: 0. The germline gives CDR1 SGHNT, CDR2 YENEEA. CDR3 sequence: CASSLGTGGDTQYF. Partial CDR3 DNA: TGTGCCAGCAGCTTAGGGACAGGGGGAGATACG. The variable domain in full, completed from reference TRBV11-3 and TRBJ2-3, reads EAGVVQSPRYKIIEKKQPVAFWCNPISGHNTLYWYLQNLGQGPELLIRYENEEAVDDSQLPKDRFSAERLKGVDSTLKIQPAELGDSAVYLCASSLGTGGDTQYFGPGTRLTVL.

With regard to this clone: The CDR3 extends 3 residues past the end of the read, so its final part is completed from the germline J gene. This chain joins TRBV5-1 and TRBJ2-2, with 7 bases lining up with TRBD2. The CDR3 contains 14 residues. V lost 5 bases and J lost 0; bases outside the gene matches: 1. The germline CDR1 and CDR2 sequences are SGHRS and YFSETQ. CDR3 DNA, as far as it was read: TGCGCCAGCAGTGGGACTACGAACACCGGGGAG. Its translation: CASSGTTNTGE. The entire CDR3 protein reads CASSGTTNTGELFF.

Regarding this clone: The read falls 3 residues short of the CDR3 end, and the missing part is taken from the germline J gene. V gene TRBV5-1 combines with J gene TRBJ1-1; tentative D call: TRBD1 (6 bases). This CDR3 contains 13 residues. Looked up from germline, CDR1 is SGHRS and CDR2 is YFSETQ. The V end lost 3 bases, the J end lost 3 bases, and 9 bases lay between the germline ends. The CDR3 protein is CASSSQGDTEAFF. Incomplete CDR3 DNA: TGCGCCAGCAGCTCACAGGGAGACACTGAA.

Details on this clone: Read coverage stops 3 residues before the CDR3 terminus; the germline J gene supplies the remainder. This chain connects TRBV20-1 to TRBJ2-3, with D perhaps TRBD2 (7 bases). Germline V gene data show CDR1 as DFQATT and CDR2 as SNEGSKA (reference sequence). The CDR3 runs to 15 residues. The CDR3: CSASSGQGREDAQYF. Incomplete CDR3 DNA: TGCAGTGCCTCTAGTGGGCAGGGGAGGGAGGATGCG.

Concerning this clone: The DNA ends 3 residues before the CDR3 does, and the rest of the CDR3 is filled in from the germline J gene. The chain recombines TRBV9 with TRBJ2-3; D is uncertain. This CDR3 comprises 14 residues. The germline CDR1 and CDR2 sequences are SGDLS and YYNGEE. Trimming cost V 0 bases and J 3 bases, with 8 bases left between them. The CDR3 loop is CASSVEAATDTQYF. CDR3 bases read: TGTGCCAGCAGCGTAGAGGCAGCGACAGATACG.

A word on this clone: The sequenced fragment ends 3 residues before the CDR3 boundary, so the rest is inferred from the germline J gene. The chain links TRBV6-2 or TRBV6-3 to TRBJ2-5, with 11 bases identical to TRBD2. V shed 4 bases and J 1 base; nucleotides not matched to a gene: 5. Germline loops: CDR1 MNHEY, CDR2 SVGEGT. The CDR3 has 16 amino acids. CDR3 DNA (partial): TGTGCCAGCAGTTCGAATAGCGGGAGGGTCCAAGAGACC. Amino acids: CASSSNSGRVQET. The whole CDR3 reads CASSSNSGRVQETQYF.

A word on this clone: From the germline J gene comes the end of the CDR3, since the read stops 3 residues before it. The rearrangement joins TRBV5-5 to TRBJ2-7; D is perhaps TRBD1 (6 bases). Trimming cost V 4 bases and J 0 bases, with 11 bases left between them. Germline CDR1 SGHKS, CDR2 YYEKEE (reference sequence). The CDR3 runs 14 residues. The CDR3 DNA, read in part, is TGTGCCAGCAGCACGACAGGTCCCTCCTACGAG. Amino acid sequence: CASSTTGPSYE. The full CDR3 reads CASSTTGPSYEQYF.

A word on this clone: The read terminates 3 residues ahead of where the CDR3 ends, so the germline J gene completes it. This sequence joins TRBV7-2 and TRBJ2-4; tentatively, D is TRBD1 (6 bases). CDR1 SGHTA and CDR2 FQGNSA come from the germline V gene. The CDR3 totals 12 residues. The CDR3 sequence is CASSSTGPGQYF. CDR3 DNA (partial): TGTGCCAGCAGCTCCACAGGGCCTGGT.

Turning to this clone: Sequencing ends 3 residues short of the CDR3 end; the germline J gene provides the rest. V gene TRBV7-9 combines with J gene TRBJ2-7; TRBD2 aligns across 10 bases. Germline CDR1 reads SEHNR; CDR2 reads FQNEAQ (reference sequence). The CDR3 has 15 amino acids. Trimming cost V 8 bases and J 5 bases; bases outside gene matches: 12. The part of the CDR3 DNA that was read is TGTGCCAGCCTCTCCGGCCTAGCGGGAGTCCACGAG. Translation gives CASLSGLAGVHE. The entire CDR3 sequence reads CASLSGLAGVHEQYF.